Here is one T cell receptor (beta chain) with its context. Noted time point: newly diagnosed GD, antithyroid drugs for less than 3 months. PBMC-extracted RNA yielded the TCR library. The sample originates from a study of regulatory T cells in long-lasting Graves disease. On the study more broadly: Those Graves' patients who were newly diagnosed had been on antithyroid drugs under 3 months.

Investigators prepared the TCR beta libraries by applying iRepertoire HTBI primers and Arm-PCR of CDR3 regions. Each CDR3 protein gets one entry after TCRdb re-called the multiplex PCR reads with MiXCR. The sample yields around 330,000 distinct CDR3 sequences, roughly 18% seen once. This CDR3 is built from 17 residues. The germline V and J ends were trimmed by 6 bases and 2 bases, with 21 bases remaining between them. Germline CDR1 and CDR2: SGHAT and FQNNGV. This sequence originates from a female donor with Graves disease. The J gene is TRBJ2-3, the V gene TRBV11-2; no firm D call. Sequencing used peripheral blood mononuclear cells (PBMCs), obtained at new diagnosis, from a patient treated with antithyroid drugs. The CDR3 reads CASSRTPRQLNTDTQYF. The CDR3 DNA reads as TGTGCCAGCAGTCGCACACCCCGACAATTGAACACAGATACGCAGTATTTT. The full variable domain, rest sourced from reference TRBV11-2 and TRBJ2-3, is EAGVAQSPRYKIIEKRQSVAFWCNPISGHATLYWYQQILGQGPKLLIQFQNNGVVDDSQLPKDRFSAERLKGVDSTLKIQPAKLEDSAVYLCASSRTPRQLNTDTQYFGPGTRLTVL.